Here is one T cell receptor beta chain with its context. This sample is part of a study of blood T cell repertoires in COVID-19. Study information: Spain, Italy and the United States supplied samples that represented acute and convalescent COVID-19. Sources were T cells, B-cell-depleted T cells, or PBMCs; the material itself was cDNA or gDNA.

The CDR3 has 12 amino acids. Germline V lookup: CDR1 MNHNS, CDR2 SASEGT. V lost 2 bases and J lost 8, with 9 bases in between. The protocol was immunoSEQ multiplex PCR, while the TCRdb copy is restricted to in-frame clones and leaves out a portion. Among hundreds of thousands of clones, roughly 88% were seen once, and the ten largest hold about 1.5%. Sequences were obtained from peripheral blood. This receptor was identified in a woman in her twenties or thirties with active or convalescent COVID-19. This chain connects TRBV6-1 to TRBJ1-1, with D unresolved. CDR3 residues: CASSESGSEAFF. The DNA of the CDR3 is TGTGCCAGCAGTGAATCAGGTTCGGAAGCTTTCTTT.